These 8 T cell receptor beta chains were all obtained from the same sample, sequenced in a study of blood T cell repertoires in COVID-19. Sequenced by immunoSEQ multiplex PCR; TCRdb stores in-frame clones only, minus some. This sample carries about 200,000 clones, around 84% of them seen once, and the ten largest clones take 4% to 4.5%. The sequenced sample was peripheral blood. These receptors all stem from a middle-aged man with acute or convalescent COVID-19.

The J gene is TRBJ1-1, the V gene TRBV9; D not resolved. CDR3 length: 16 residues. V was cut by 0 bases and J by 4 bases, with 16 bases left in between. Germline CDR1 and CDR2: SGDLS and YYNGEE. The CDR3: CASSVVRTGVGTEAFF. The CDR3 coding sequence is TGTGCCAGCAGCGTAGTCAGGACCGGGGTGGGCACTGAAGCTTTCTTT.

The chain couples TRBV12-1 to TRBJ1-2; no check of the table's D call, TRBD1, against the DNA was made. TRBV12-1 is recorded as a pseudogene. The CDR3 extends over 13 amino acids. This CDR3 reads CASSSQGVGGYTF. CDR3 coding DNA: TGTGCCAGCAGCTCCCAGGGGGTGGGTGGCTACACCTTC.

In DNA, the CDR3 is TGTGCCAGCAGCCCGCAACCAAGAACAGAGGGCGGCAATCAGCCCCAGCATTTT. This sequence encodes CASSPQPRTEGGNQPQHF. The chain uses TRBV4-2 and TRBJ1-5; no definite D call. Germline assignment: CDR1 LGHNA and CDR2 YNFKEQ. Between the trimmed V and J ends, which lost 4 bases and 2 bases, there was a span of 21 bases. This CDR3 is 18 amino acids long.

The chain employs TRBV5-1 and TRBJ1-6; the D gene is possibly TRBD1 (5 bases). Germline CDR1 SGHRS, CDR2 YFSETQ. Trimming cost V 3 bases and J 0 bases, with 16 bases left between them. This CDR3 comprises 18 residues. The CDR3 sequence: CASSWGDFLSSYNSPLHF. The DNA for the CDR3 is TGCGCCAGCAGCTGGGGGGACTTCCTGAGCTCCTATAATTCACCCCTCCACTTT.

The gene calls are TRBV6-5 and TRBJ1-2; 7 positions match TRBD1. With V trimmed by 11 bases and J by 6 bases, 18 bases remained unmatched. Germline CDR1 MNHEY, CDR2 SVGAGI. The CDR3 has 15 residues. In DNA form, the CDR3 reads TGTGCCGCCATGTCCTCTTGGACAGGAGACAATGGCTACACCTTC. Its translation is CAAMSSWTGDNGYTF.

The genes are TRBV6-2 or TRBV6-3 and TRBJ1-6; D is unclear. The V end was cut by 2 bases, the J end by 0 bases, with 8 bases between. This CDR3 is 16 amino acids long. Looked up from germline, CDR1 is MNHEY and CDR2 is SVGEGT. The CDR3 region is CASSYRRSSYNSPLHF. The CDR3 DNA reads as TGTGCCAGCAGTTACCGTCGCAGCTCCTATAATTCACCCCTCCACTTT.

The gene calls are TRBV15 and TRBJ1-2, with D perhaps TRBD1 (5 bases). V was shortened by 5 bases and J by 7 bases, with 11 bases between the two germline ends. Germline V lookup: CDR1 LNHNV, CDR2 YYDKDF (reference sequence). This CDR3 has 12 amino acids. The CDR3, as DNA: TGTGCCACCAGCGACCGACAGCTTGGCTACACCTTC. It is translated as CATSDRQLGYTF. The entire variable domain, with the rest obtained from reference TRBV15 and TRBJ1-2, is as follows: DAMVIQNPRYQVTQFGKPVTLSCSQTLNHNVMYWYQQKSSQAPKLLFHYYDKDFNNEADTPDNFQSRRPNTSFCFLDIRSPGLGDTAMYLCATSDRQLGYTFGSGTRLTVV.

In the case of this clone: Additional DNA sequences in this sample encode the identical CDR3. The chain joins TRBV6-5 to TRBJ2-1, with 10 bases identical to TRBD1. The CDR3 has 15 amino acids. In germline, CDR1 is MNHEY, CDR2 SVGAGI. V was pared by 2 bases and J by 4 bases, with 2 bases of the junction left unmatched. Here the CDR3 DNA reads TGTGCCAGCAGTTACGGGACAGGGGCTTACAATGAGCAGTTCTTC. Its translation is CASSYGTGAYNEQFF.